This T cell receptor (beta chain) was retrieved from a study of T-cell memory formation after mild COVID-19. Study results and limitations: CD4/CD8 balance held among clones contracting day 15 to 85, and later expanders leaned CD4+.

This clonotype was seen a handful of times. Its matching antigen is unknown. It was 5'RACE with constant-segment primers that produced the TCR alpha and TCR beta cDNA libraries, which carried sample barcodes and UMIs. One entry per CDR3 protein, called by TCRdb with MiXCR from the 5' RACE reads. The sample has about 390,000 distinct CDR3 sequences, about 17% seen once. Germline V gene sequence: CDR1 DFQATT, CDR2 SNEGSKA (reference sequence). V lost 0 bases, J lost 0 bases, and 8 bases stayed unmatched. The CDR3 length is 17 residues. The sequencing sample was made of PBMCs or a T cell subset sorted from them (not recorded which). The chain links TRBV20-1 to TRBJ2-1; TRBD1 aligns across 7 bases. The TCR comes from a man between 18 and 29 years old who had mild COVID-19 (a few samples of this study predate the infection). Cell type and time point are not known. The CDR3 nucleotides are TGCAGTGCTAGAGATGGACAGGCGGCGAGCTCCTACAATGAGCAGTTCTTC. This sequence encodes CSARDGQAASSYNEQFF.